Here is one TCR beta chain with its context. This entry comes from a study of blood T cell repertoires in COVID-19. TCRdb's table, derived via immunoSEQ multiplex PCR, lists solely in-frame clones and lacks some. This table has around 230,000 clones, 85% to 90% appearing once. The CDR3 consists of 14 residues. CDR1 and CDR2 (germline): SGHKS, YYEKEE (reference sequence). J lost 11 bases, V lost 4 bases, and 9 bases had no gene match. The TCR originated in a woman aged 30 to 39 with acute COVID-19. The source material was PBMCs or T cells enriched from blood (not recorded which). The chain recombines TRBV5-5 with TRBJ1-6; TRBD1 aligns across 7 bases. CDR3: CASSKNRGLAPLHF. The CDR3 nucleotides are TGTGCCAGCAGCAAAAACAGGGGTTTGGCACCCCTCCACTTT.